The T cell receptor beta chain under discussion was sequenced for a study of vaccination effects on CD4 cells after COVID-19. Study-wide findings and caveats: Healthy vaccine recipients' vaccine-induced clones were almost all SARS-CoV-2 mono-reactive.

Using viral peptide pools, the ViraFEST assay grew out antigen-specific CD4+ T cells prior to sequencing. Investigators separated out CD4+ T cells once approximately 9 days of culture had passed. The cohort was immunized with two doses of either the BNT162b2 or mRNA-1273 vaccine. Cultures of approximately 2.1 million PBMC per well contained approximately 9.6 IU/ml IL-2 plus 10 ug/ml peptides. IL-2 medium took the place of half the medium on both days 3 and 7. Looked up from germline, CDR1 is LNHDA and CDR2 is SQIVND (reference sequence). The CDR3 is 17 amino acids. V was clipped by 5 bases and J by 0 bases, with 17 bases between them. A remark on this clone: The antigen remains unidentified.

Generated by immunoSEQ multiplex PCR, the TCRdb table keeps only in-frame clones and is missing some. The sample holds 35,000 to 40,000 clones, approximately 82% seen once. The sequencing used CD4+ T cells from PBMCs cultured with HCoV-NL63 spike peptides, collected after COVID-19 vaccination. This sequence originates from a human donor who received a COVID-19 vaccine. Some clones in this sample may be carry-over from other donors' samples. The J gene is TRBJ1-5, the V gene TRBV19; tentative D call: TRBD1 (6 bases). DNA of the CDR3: TGTGCCAGTAGTCCCCAATCGACAGGTTATAGCAATCAGCCCCAGCATTTT. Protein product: CASSPQSTGYSNQPQHF.